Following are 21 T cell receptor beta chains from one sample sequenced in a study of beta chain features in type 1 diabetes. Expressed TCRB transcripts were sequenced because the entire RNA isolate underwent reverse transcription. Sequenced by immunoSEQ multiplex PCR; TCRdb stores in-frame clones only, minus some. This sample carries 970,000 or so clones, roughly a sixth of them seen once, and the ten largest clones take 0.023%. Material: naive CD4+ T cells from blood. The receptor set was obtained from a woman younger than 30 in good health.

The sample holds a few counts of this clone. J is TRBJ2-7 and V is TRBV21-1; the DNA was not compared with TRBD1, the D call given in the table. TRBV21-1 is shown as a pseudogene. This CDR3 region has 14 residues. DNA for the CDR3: TGTGCCACCTCACAGGGGGCCTGCCCCTACGAGCAGTACTTC. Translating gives CATSQGACPYEQYF.

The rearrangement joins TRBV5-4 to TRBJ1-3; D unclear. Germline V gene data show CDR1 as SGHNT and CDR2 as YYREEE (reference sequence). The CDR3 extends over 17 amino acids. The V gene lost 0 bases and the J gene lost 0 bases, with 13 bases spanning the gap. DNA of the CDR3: TGTGCCAGCAGCTTGGCCGGTTTCCCAGACTCTGGAAACACCATATATTTT. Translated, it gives CASSLAGFPDSGNTIYF.

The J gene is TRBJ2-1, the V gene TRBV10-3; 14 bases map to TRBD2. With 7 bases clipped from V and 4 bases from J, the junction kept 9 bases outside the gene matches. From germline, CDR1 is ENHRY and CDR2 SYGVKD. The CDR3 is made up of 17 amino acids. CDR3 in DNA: TGTGCCATCAAGACTAGCGGGAGGGGATTGGGGTACAATGAGCAGTTCTTC. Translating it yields CAIKTSGRGLGYNEQFF.

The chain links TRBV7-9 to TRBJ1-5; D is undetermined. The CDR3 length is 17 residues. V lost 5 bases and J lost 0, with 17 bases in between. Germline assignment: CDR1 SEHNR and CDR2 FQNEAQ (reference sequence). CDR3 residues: CASSPLPQRYSNQPQHF. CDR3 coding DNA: TGTGCCAGCAGCCCCCTCCCGCAACGATATAGCAATCAGCCCCAGCATTTT.

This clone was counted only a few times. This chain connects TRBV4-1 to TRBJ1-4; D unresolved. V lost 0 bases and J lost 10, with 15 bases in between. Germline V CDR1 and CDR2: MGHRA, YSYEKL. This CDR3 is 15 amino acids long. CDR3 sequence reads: CASSQDTRVAGKLFF. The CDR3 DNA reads TGCGCCAGCAGCCAAGATACGAGGGTTGCTGGAAAACTGTTTTTT.

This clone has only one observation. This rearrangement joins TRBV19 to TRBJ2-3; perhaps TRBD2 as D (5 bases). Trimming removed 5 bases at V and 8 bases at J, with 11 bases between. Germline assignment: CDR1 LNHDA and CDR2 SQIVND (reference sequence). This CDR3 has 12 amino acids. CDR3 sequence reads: CASSFGLGTQYF. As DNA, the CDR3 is TGTGCCAGTAGTTTCGGACTTGGTACGCAGTATTTT.

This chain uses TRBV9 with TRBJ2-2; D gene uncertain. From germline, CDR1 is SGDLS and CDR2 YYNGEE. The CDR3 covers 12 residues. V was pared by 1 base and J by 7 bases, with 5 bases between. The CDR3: CASSVWVGELFF. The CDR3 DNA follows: TGTGCCAGCAGCGTATGGGTCGGGGAGCTGTTTTTT.

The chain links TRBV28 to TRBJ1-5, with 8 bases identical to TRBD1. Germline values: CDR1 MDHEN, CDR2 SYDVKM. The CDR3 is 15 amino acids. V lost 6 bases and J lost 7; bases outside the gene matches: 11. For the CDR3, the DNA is TGTGCCAGCAGCTCACCCGGGACAGGATGGCAGCCCCAGCATTTT. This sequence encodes CASSSPGTGWQPQHF.

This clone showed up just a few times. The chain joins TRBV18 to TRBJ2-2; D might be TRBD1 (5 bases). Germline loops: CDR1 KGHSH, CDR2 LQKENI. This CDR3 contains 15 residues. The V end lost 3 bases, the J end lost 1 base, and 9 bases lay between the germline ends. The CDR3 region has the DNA TGTGCCAGCTCACCCCTGACAGAGAACACCGGGGAGCTGTTTTTT. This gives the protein CASSPLTENTGELFF.

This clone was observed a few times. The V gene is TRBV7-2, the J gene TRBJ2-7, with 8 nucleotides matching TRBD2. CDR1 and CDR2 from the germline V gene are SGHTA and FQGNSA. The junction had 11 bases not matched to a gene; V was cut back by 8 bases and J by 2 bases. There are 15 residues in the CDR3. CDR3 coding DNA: TGTGCCAGCTCCGGGGGGGCGGGAAACCCCTACGAGCAGTACTTC. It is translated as CASSGGAGNPYEQYF.

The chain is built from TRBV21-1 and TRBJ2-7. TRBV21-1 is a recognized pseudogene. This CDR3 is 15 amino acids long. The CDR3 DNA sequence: TGTGCCAGCAGCATTGGACCGACCCAGACCTACGAGCAGTACTTC. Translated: CASSIGPTQTYEQYF.

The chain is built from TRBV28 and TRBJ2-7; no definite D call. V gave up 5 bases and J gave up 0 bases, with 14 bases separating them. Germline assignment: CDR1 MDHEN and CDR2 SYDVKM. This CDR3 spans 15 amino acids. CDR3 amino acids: CASSITGLPSYEQYF. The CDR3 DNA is TGTGCCAGCAGTATTACCGGGCTCCCCTCCTACGAGCAGTACTTC. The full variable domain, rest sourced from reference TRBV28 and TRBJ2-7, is DVKVTQSSRYLVKRTGEKVFLECVQDMDHENMFWYRQDPGLGLRLIYFSYDVKMKEKGDIPEGYSVSREKKERFSLILESASTNQTSMYLCASSITGLPSYEQYFGPGTRLTVT.

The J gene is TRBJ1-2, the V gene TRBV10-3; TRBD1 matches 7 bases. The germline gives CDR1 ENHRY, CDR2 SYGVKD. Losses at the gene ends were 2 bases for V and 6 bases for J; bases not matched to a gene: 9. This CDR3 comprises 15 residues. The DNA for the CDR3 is TGTGCCATCAGTGAGACAGGCGGGCAGGGGGATGGCTACACCTTC. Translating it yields CAISETGGQGDGYTF.

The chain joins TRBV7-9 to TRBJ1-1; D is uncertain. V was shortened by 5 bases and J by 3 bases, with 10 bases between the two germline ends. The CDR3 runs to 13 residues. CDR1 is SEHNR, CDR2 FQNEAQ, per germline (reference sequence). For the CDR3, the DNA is TGTGCCAGCAGCCGAGGCTGGGACACTGAAGCTTTCTTT. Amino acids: CASSRGWDTEAFF.

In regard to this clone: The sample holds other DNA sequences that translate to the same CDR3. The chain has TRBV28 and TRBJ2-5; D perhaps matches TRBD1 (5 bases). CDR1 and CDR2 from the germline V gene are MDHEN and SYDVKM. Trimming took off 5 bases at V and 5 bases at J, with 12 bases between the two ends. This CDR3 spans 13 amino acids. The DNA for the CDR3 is TGTGCCAGCAGTAGGGGTGGTGGGGAGACCCAGTACTTC. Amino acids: CASSRGGGETQYF. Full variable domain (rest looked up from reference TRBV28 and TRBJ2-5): DVKVTQSSRYLVKRTGEKVFLECVQDMDHENMFWYRQDPGLGLRLIYFSYDVKMKEKGDIPEGYSVSREKKERFSLILESASTNQTSMYLCASSRGGGETQYFGPGTRLLVL.

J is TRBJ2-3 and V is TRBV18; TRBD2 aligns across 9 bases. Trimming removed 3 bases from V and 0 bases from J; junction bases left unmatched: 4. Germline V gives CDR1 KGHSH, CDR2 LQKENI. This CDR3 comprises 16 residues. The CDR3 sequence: CASSPVAGASTDTQYF. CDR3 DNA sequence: TGTGCCAGCTCACCCGTAGCGGGAGCTAGCACAGATACGCAGTATTTT.

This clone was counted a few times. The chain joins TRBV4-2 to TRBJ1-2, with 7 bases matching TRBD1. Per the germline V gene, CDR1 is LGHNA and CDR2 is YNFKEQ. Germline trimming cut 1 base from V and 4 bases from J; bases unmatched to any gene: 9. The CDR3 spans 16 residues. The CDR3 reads CASSQGDRVTSYGYTF. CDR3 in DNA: TGTGCCAGCAGCCAAGGGGACAGAGTAACGTCCTATGGCTACACCTTC.

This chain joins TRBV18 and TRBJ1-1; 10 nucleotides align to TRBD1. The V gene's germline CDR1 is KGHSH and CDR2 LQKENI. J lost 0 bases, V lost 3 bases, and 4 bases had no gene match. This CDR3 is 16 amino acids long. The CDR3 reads CASSPWDRGLNTEAFF. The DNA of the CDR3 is TGTGCCAGCTCACCCTGGGACAGGGGACTGAACACTGAAGCTTTCTTT.

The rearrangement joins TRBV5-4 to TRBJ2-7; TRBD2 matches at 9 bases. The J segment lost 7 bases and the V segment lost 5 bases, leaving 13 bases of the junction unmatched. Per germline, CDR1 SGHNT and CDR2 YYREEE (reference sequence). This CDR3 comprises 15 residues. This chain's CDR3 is CASSHQAGGTGEQYF. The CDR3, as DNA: TGTGCCAGCAGTCATCAAGCGGGAGGAACGGGAGAGCAGTACTTC.

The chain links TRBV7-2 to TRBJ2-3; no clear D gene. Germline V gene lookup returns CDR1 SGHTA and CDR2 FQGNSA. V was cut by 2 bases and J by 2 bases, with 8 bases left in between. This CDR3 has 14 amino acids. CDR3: CASSLLGPTDTQYF. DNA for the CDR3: TGTGCCAGCAGCTTATTAGGGCCCACAGATACGCAGTATTTT.

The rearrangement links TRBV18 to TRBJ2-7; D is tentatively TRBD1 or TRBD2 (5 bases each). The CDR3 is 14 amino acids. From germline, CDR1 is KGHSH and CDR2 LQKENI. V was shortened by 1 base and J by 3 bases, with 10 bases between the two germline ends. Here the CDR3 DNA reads TGTGCCAGCTCACCACTAGTGGGGGACTACGAGCAGTACTTC. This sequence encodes CASSPLVGDYEQYF. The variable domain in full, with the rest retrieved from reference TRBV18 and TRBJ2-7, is NAGVMQNPRHLVRRRGQEARLRCSPMKGHSHVYWYRQLPEEGLKFMVYLQKENIIDESGMPKERFSAEFPKEGPSILRIQQVVRGDSAAYFCASSPLVGDYEQYFGPGTRLTVT.